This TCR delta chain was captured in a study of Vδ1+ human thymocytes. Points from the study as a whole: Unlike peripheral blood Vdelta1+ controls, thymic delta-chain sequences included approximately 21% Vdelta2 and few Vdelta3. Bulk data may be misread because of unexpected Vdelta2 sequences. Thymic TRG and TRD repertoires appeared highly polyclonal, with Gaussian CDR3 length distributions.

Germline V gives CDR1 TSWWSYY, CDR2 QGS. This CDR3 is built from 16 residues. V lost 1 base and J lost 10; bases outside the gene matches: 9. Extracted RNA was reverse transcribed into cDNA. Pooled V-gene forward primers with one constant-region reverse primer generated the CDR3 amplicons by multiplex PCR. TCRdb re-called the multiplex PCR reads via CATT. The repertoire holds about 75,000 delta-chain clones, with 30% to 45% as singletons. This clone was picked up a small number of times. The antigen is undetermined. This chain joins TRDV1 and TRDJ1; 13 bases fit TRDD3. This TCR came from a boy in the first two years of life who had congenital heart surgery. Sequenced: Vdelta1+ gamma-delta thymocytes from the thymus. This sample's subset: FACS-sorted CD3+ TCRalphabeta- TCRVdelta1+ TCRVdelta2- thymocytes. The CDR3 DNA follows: TGTGCTCTTGGGGAACCTTCAGACTGGGGGATACGTACACTCATCTTT. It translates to CALGEPSDWGIRTLIF.